This T cell receptor (beta chain) derives from a study of blood T cells in healthy people across ages. Study-wide results and limits: A roughly linear age-dependent decrease characterized TCR beta diversity per million T cells. Estimated diversity that came from one million T cells was considered an underestimate.

The length of the CDR3 is 11 residues. CDR1 DFQATT and CDR2 SNEGSKA come from the germline V gene (reference sequence). The V and J ends lost 6 bases and 10 bases respectively, with 15 bases between them. Concerning this clonotype: Its antigen is not identified.

Combining a sample-barcoded 5' primer with a J-beta primer mix, a second PCR ran for about 7 to 11 cycles. All samples yielded 3 million or more CDR3-containing paired-end reads. TCRdb processed the 5' RACE reads anew with MiXCR; each CDR3 protein has one entry. Altogether 1,500,000 or so distinct CDR3 sequences are present, 55% to 75% being singletons, with the ten largest covering 6.5% to 8%. The TCR originated in a man younger than 30 in good health. Sequencing was done on a sample of blood. V usage is TRBV20-1 and J usage is TRBJ1-1, with D perhaps matching TRBD1 (5 bases). This chain's CDR3 is CSATEGRRAFF. CDR3 nucleotides: TGCAGTGCCACAGAGGGGCGGAGAGCTTTCTTT.